This T cell receptor (beta chain) was identified in a study of PD-1 blockade in classical Hodgkin lymphoma. Indicated time point: cycle 4 day 1 (C4D1), after more than 5 weeks of nivolumab. Following autologous stem cell transplantation, relapse occurred in every patient, and exposure to brentuximab vedotin varied. This CDR3 has 14 amino acids. Germline loops: CDR1 MNHNS, CDR2 SASEGT. V was pared by 4 bases and J by 1 base, with 10 bases between. Some clones are missing from TCRdb's copy, which holds only in-frame ones; the method was immunoSEQ multiplex PCR. The sample yields fewer than 95,000 clones, 65% to 85% seen once.

The specimen comprised peripheral blood mononuclear cells (PBMCs), sampled before the fourth cycle of nivolumab. The sequence was obtained from a human donor with classical Hodgkin lymphoma. The gene calls are TRBV6-1 and TRBJ2-5; D gene ambiguous. DNA of the CDR3: TGTGCCAGCAGTGTGGCAGGTAGCCAAGAGACCCAGTACTTC. Translated: CASSVAGSQETQYF.